The clone carrying this T cell receptor (beta chain) was recorded once. The antigen remains undetermined. The sample originates from a study of a mutant IDH1 vaccine in newly diagnosed glioma. Study-wide background: Visit timing is recorded as week 35 for V12 and week 47 for V13. General study points: Shifts in the top peripheral T cell clonotypes seemed unrelated to pseudoprogression.

Sequenced by immunoSEQ multiplex PCR; TCRdb stores in-frame clones only, minus some. The sample records tens of thousands of clones, less than 80% being singletons. Time point in this sample: week 35, safety follow-up. Vaccination used 300 ug of mutant IDH1 20-mer peptide per dose, with topical imiquimod. There were eight vaccinations for patients, given in weeks 1, 3, 5, 7, 11, 15, 19 and 23. Sequences were derived from PBMCs, sampled from a glioma patient whose treatment included an IDH1 peptide vaccine. The source is a man aged 35-49 years with glioma.

The CDR3, as DNA: TGCGCCAGCGGCAACACAGGGAGCTCCTACGAGCAGTACTTC. Its protein product is CASGNTGSSYEQYF. J is TRBJ2-7 and V is TRBV5-1, with a weak D call TRBD1 (6 bases). Germline CDR1 SGHRS, CDR2 YFSETQ. The length of the CDR3 is 14 residues. With 7 bases removed from V and 0 bases from J, the gap between germline ends came to 14 bases. Together with reference TRBV5-1 and TRBJ2-7, the CDR3 gives the full variable domain: KAGVTQTPRYLIKTRGQQVTLSCSPISGHRSVSWYQQTPGQGLQFLFEYFSETQRNKGNFPGRFSGRQFSNSRSEMNVSTLELGDSALYLCASGNTGSSYEQYFGPGTRLTVT.